These 12 T cell receptor beta chains were all obtained from the same sample, sequenced in a study of shared clonotypes between healthy human individuals. Using immunoSEQ multiplex PCR, the repertoire was profiled, and TCRdb retains in-frame clones only, with some absent. The data hold under 2,500,000 clones, with nearly 97% observed a single time. Sequenced material: naive CD4+ T cells sorted from blood. Subset here: CD45RA+ positively selected. These receptors were obtained from a man younger than 30 in good health.

As concerns this clone: At the DNA level, this CDR3 is encoded by other sequences in the same sample as well. The genes are TRBV9 and TRBJ1-5; D is unresolved. The CDR3 runs 14 residues. CDR1 SGDLS and CDR2 YYNGEE come from the germline V gene. Between the trimmed V and J ends, which lost 0 bases and 2 bases, there was a span of 6 bases. The CDR3 is CASSVDSGNQPQHF. The CDR3 DNA reads as TGTGCCAGCAGCGTAGATTCAGGCAATCAGCCCCAGCATTTT.

The V gene is TRBV6-6, the J gene TRBJ1-4; no firm D call. The CDR3 length is 13 residues. Trimming cost V 8 bases and J 6 bases, with 13 bases left between them. CDR1 and CDR2 from the germline V gene are MNHNY and SVGAGI (reference sequence). The CDR3 DNA follows: TGTGCCAGCGGAGCCCAAGGGCATGAAAAACTGTTTTTT. Protein: CASGAQGHEKLFF.

The J gene is TRBJ2-7, the V gene TRBV7-9, with D unclear. The CDR3 covers 11 residues. Between the trimmed V and J ends, which lost 2 bases and 6 bases, there was a span of 5 bases. Germline CDR1 SEHNR, CDR2 FQNEAQ (reference sequence). DNA for the CDR3: TGTGCCAGCAGCTTAATAAGCGAGCAGTACTTC. It specifies CASSLISEQYF.

The rearrangement links TRBV19 to TRBJ2-7; TRBD1 matches at 7 bases. Germline V gene lookup returns CDR1 LNHDA and CDR2 SQIVND (reference sequence). The CDR3 covers 13 residues. V shed 6 bases, J shed 5 bases, and the junction held 7 bases outside the gene matches. The CDR3 nucleotides are TGTGCCAGTAGCGGACAGGCCCTCGACGAGCAGTACTTC. Encoded protein: CASSGQALDEQYF. The whole variable domain, remainder taken from reference TRBV19 and TRBJ2-7, is DGGITQSPKYLFRKEGQNVTLSCEQNLNHDAMYWYRQDPGQGLRLIYYSQIVNDFQKGDIAEGYSVSREKKESFPLTVTSAQKNPTAFYLCASSGQALDEQYFGPGTRLTVT.

The V and J genes are TRBV6-1 and TRBJ2-7, with TRBD1 identical over 9 bases. There are 14 residues in the CDR3. J lost 4 bases, V lost 5 bases, and 6 bases had no gene match. Germline CDR1 and CDR2: MNHNS and SASEGT. The CDR3 region has the DNA TGTGCCAGCAGTACCCGGGACAGGGCTTACGAGCAGTACTTC. This codes for CASSTRDRAYEQYF.

The chain combines TRBV27 with TRBJ1-4; 8 nucleotides line up with TRBD1. The CDR3 sequence is 18 residues long. Looked up from germline, CDR1 is MNHEY and CDR2 is SMNVEV (reference sequence). Trimming cost V 5 bases and J 8 bases; bases outside gene matches: 19. Here the CDR3 reads CASSRGTKTGAGGEKLFF. For the CDR3, the DNA is TGTGCCAGCAGTCGGGGAACCAAGACAGGGGCTGGTGGGGAAAAACTGTTTTTT.

The rearrangement uses TRBV11-2 and TRBJ1-2; 8 bases are a match to TRBD1. The V gene's germline CDR1 is SGHAT and CDR2 FQNNGV. The CDR3 runs to 15 residues. The V segment lost 1 base and the J segment 4 bases; nucleotides outside the gene matches: 5. The CDR3 DNA reads as TGTGCCAGCAGCTTAGCCCCTACAGGGGGCTATGGCTACACCTTC. Protein: CASSLAPTGGYGYTF. Full variable domain (outside the CDR3, taken from reference TRBV11-2 and TRBJ1-2): EAGVAQSPRYKIIEKRQSVAFWCNPISGHATLYWYQQILGQGPKLLIQFQNNGVVDDSQLPKDRFSAERLKGVDSTLKIQPAKLEDSAVYLCASSLAPTGGYGYTFGSGTRLTVV.

The chain combines TRBV7-9 with TRBJ2-2, with 8 bases that match TRBD1. The length of the CDR3 is 15 residues. V trimming: 6 bases; J trimming: 6 bases; junction bases outside the gene matches: 9. Germline V gives CDR1 SEHNR, CDR2 FQNEAQ (reference sequence). CDR3 bases: TGTGCCAGCAGACAGGGACAGGCGGTGCCCGGGGAGCTGTTTTTT. Translating it yields CASRQGQAVPGELFF.

This sequence joins TRBV7-2 and TRBJ1-5; D is uncertain. V gave up 5 bases and J gave up 0 bases, with 11 bases separating them. Germline V gene sequence: CDR1 SGHTA, CDR2 FQGNSA. The CDR3 length is 15 residues. The CDR3 DNA reads TGTGCCAGCAGCATAGACGGTTATAGCAATCAGCCCCAGCATTTT. The encoded protein is CASSIDGYSNQPQHF.

The rearrangement links TRBV5-5 to TRBJ2-2; D possibly matches TRBD1 or TRBD2 (5 bases each). CDR3 length: 15 amino acids. Trimming shortened V by 3 bases and J by 0 bases, and 9 bases separated the two germline ends. In germline, CDR1 is SGHKS, CDR2 YYEKEE (reference sequence). The DNA of the CDR3 is TGTGCCAGCAGCTGGGGACGTACGAACACCGGGGAGCTGTTTTTT. Residues: CASSWGRTNTGELFF.

This clone appeared once. The V and J genes are TRBV1 and TRBJ2-1; the D call in the table, TRBD2, was not verified against the DNA. TRBV1 is marked as a pseudogene. This CDR3 is built from 19 residues. CDR3 in DNA: TGCACCAGCAGCCAAGACCTCCGTTGGCTAGCGGTCTTCTACAATGAGCAGTTCTTC. Translated, it gives CTSSQDLRWLAVFYNEQFF.

This rearrangement joins TRBV5-4 to TRBJ2-7, with 11 bases fitting TRBD2. This CDR3 has 18 amino acids. Germline assignment: CDR1 SGHNT and CDR2 YYREEE (reference sequence). V lost 7 bases to trimming and J lost 0 bases; unmatched junction nucleotides: 15. The CDR3 nucleotides are TGTGCCAGCCGTTATGGAAGGGGACTAGCGGAAGGCTCCTACGAGCAGTACTTC. Encoded protein: CASRYGRGLAEGSYEQYF.